The rows below give T cell receptor beta chains drawn from one sample of a study of T cell responses to AZD1222 COVID-19 vaccine. Measured with immunoSEQ multiplex PCR; TCRdb has only the in-frame clones, and not every one. Here the sample spans 170,000 or so clones, almost 90% being singletons. Sequencing used peripheral blood, obtained 28 days after the second AZD1222 dose. Receptors originate from an adult who received the AZD1222 COVID-19 vaccine. CDR3s leave out the opening cysteine and the closing phenylalanine or tryptophan. Each record gives: J gene, V gene, CDR3 protein.

TRBJ2-7 TRBV12-3/TRBV12-4 ASSPGYEQY
TRBJ1-2 TRBV19 ASSRPGVWGYT
TRBJ2-7 TRBV6-5 ASTPGAGGVYEQY
TRBJ2-2 TRBV13 ASSLTRVPGELF
TRBJ2-5 TRBV20-1 SASQRGGPETQY
TRBJ2-6 TRBV6-5 ASRLEAGANVLT
TRBJ1-4 TRBV18 ASSPQTGQGAGKLF
TRBJ1-2 TRBV30 AWVGIDYGYT
TRBJ2-5 TRBV6-5 TTLSDSQETQY
TRBJ2-7 TRBV21-1 ASSSALAYEQY
TRBJ1-3 TRBV6-1 ASSGRDRGWSGNTIY
TRBJ1-2 TRBV19 ATSYQAGGYT
TRBJ1-5 TRBV19 ASSSPQLYQPQH
TRBJ2-7 TRBV5-4 ASSPGGGSAYEQY
TRBJ2-3 TRBV7-2 ASSLAGGGAITDTQY
TRBJ1-1 TRBV12-3/TRBV12-4 ASSFGTGEAF
TRBJ2-7 TRBV3-1/TRBV3-2 ASSQVAGPAYEQY
TRBJ1-6 TRBV6-1 ASSEVRRANSPLH
TRBJ1-3 TRBV5-6 ASSLRGASGNTIY
TRBJ1-2 TRBV14 ASGGENYGYT
TRBJ1-1 TRBV6-5 ASNTAGGLPEAF
TRBJ1-1 TRBV12-3/TRBV12-4 ASSLQVNTEAF
TRBJ2-6 TRBV29-1 SVQSSGANVLT
TRBJ1-6 TRBV9 ASSVEGVRFPLH
TRBJ2-7 TRBV7-9 ASSKWTQPYEQY
TRBJ1-6 TRBV5-6 ASSPGGSSYNSPLH
TRBJ1-1 TRBV23-1 ASSQEAF
TRBJ1-5 TRBV6-1 ASSDLPATNQPQH
TRBJ2-1 TRBV7-3 ASSPGTSHGEQF
TRBJ1-2 TRBV29-1 SVDKGQGHYGYT
TRBJ2-3 TRBV6-6 ASSSGGASDTQY
TRBJ1-6 TRBV6-5 ASSYSGQGGSPLH
TRBJ2-2 TRBV4-2 ASSQRGTGELF
TRBJ1-3 TRBV18 ASSPPNSGNTIY
TRBJ1-1 TRBV4-1 ASSQVAPIPEAF
TRBJ1-5 TRBV7-9 ASSLDGQSNQPQH
TRBJ1-4 TRBV5-1 ASSLTGQGANEKLF
TRBJ1-1 TRBV6-2/TRBV6-3 ASSPTGSLSGTEAF
TRBJ2-3 TRBV5-4 ASSLAGTSDTQY
TRBJ2-5 TRBV5-1 ASSLALSVETQY
TRBJ2-2 TRBV6-5 ASSAYRVGELF
TRBJ2-3 TRBV6-5 ASGAGGSDTQY
TRBJ2-3 TRBV15 ATSRGGGSGGHRNTQY
TRBJ1-2 TRBV28 ASAIRPGGYGYT
TRBJ1-1 TRBV6-5 ASSSLLQGAAF
TRBJ2-1 TRBV3-1/TRBV3-2 ASSQTMRAANEQF
TRBJ1-6 TRBV6-5 ASSYELLGSPLH
TRBJ1-5 TRBV7-2 ASSQLGGSNQPQH
TRBJ2-3 TRBV7-2 ASSLEPGFTDTQY
TRBJ2-2 TRBV27 ASTLGFGTANTGELF
TRBJ2-5 TRBV19 ASSQGAGETQY
TRBJ2-2 TRBV10-3 AISVKPSGGSGELF
TRBJ2-2 TRBV5-1 ASRDPSGAINTGELF